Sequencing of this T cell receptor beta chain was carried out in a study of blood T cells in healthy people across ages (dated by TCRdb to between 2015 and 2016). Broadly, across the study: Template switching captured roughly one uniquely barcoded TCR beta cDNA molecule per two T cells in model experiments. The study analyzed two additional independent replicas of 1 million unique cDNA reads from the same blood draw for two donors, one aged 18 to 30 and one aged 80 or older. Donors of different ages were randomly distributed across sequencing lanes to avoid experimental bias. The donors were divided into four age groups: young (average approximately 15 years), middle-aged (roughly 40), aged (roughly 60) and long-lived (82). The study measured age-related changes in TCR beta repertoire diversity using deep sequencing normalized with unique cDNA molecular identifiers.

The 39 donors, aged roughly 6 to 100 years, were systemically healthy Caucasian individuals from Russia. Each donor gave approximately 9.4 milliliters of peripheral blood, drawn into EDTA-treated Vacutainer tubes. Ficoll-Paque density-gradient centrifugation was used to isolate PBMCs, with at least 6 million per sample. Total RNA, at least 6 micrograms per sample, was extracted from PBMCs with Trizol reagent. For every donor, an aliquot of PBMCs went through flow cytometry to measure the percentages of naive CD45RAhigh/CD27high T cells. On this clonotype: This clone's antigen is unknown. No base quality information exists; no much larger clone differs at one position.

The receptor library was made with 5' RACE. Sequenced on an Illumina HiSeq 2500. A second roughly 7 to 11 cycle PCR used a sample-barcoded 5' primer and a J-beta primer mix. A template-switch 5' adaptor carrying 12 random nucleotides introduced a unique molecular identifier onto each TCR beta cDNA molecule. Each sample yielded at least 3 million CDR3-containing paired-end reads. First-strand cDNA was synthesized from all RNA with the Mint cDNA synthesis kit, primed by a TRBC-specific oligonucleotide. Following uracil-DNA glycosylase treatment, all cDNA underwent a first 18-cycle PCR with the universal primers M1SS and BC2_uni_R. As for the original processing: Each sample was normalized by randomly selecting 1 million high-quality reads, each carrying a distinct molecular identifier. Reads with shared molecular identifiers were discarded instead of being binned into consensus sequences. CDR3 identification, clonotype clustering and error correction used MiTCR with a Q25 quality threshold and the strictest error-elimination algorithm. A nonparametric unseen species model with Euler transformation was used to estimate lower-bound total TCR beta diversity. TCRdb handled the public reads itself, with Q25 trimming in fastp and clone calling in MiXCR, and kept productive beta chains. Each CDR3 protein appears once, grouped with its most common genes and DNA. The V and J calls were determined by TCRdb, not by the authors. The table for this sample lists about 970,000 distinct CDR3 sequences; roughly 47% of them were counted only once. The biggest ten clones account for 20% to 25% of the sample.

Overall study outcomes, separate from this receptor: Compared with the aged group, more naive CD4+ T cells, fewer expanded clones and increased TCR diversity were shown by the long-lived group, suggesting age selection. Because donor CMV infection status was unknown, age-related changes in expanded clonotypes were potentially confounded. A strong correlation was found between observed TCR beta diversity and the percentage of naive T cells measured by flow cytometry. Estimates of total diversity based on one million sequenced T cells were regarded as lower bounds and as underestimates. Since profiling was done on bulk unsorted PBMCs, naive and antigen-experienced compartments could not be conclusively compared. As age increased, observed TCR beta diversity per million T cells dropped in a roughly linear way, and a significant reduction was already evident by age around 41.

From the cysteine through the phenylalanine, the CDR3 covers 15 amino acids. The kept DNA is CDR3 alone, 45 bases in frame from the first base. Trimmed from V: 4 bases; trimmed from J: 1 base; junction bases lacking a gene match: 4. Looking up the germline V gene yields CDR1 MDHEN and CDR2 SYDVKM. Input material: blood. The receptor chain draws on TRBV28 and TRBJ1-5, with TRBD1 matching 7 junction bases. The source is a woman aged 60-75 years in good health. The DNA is TGTGCCAGCAGTTCACAGGGGCCAAGCAATCAGCCCCAGCATTTT. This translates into CASSSQGPSNQPQHF.